What follows are 6 T cell receptor beta chains derived from one specimen sequenced in a study of identical twins. Via MiXCR, TCRdb re-called the 5' RACE reads, giving one row per CDR3 protein. The repertoire has approximately 620,000 distinct CDR3 sequences, 8.6% of them found once; the top ten carry 0.85% to 1%. The data also belong to a second study, concerning yellow fever vaccine responses in identical twins.

The sequenced sample consisted of PBMCs. Receptors were obtained from a woman aged 18-29 years in good health.

This clonotype showed up just a few times. The J gene is TRBJ1-6, the V gene TRBV27; 9 bases map to TRBD1. Germline-derived CDR1 and CDR2 are MNHEY and SMNVEV (reference sequence). V lost 4 bases, J lost 7 bases, and 5 bases stayed unmatched. This CDR3 has 15 amino acids. In DNA form, the CDR3 reads TGTGCCAGCAGTTCAACGGACAGGGGAAATTCACCCCTCCACTTT. It encodes CASSSTDRGNSPLHF.

This clonotype was counted a few times. The rearrangement uses TRBV25-1 and TRBJ2-5; maybe TRBD2 (6 bases). The CDR3 totals 15 residues. Germline V gives CDR1 MGHDK, CDR2 SYGVNS. V was shortened by 1 base and J by 5 bases, with 14 bases between the two germline ends. The CDR3 coding sequence is TGTGCCAGCAGTGAATCCGGGACGGGGGAGGAGACCCAGTACTTC. It encodes CASSESGTGEETQYF.

This clonotype occurred many times. The J gene is TRBJ2-5, the V gene TRBV2, with 7 bases aligning to TRBD2. Germline CDR1 reads SNHLY; CDR2 reads FYNNEI. The CDR3 totals 15 residues. The junction had 11 bases not matched to a gene; V was cut back by 6 bases and J by 4 bases. The chain's CDR3 is CASSARAGRGETQYF. The CDR3 nucleotides read TGTGCCAGCAGCGCCCGGGCGGGGAGGGGAGAGACCCAGTACTTC.

Only a few counts were recorded for this clonotype. V is TRBV14 and J is TRBJ2-1; D uncertain. The V end lost 0 bases, the J end lost 3 bases, and 9 bases lay between the germline ends. The V gene's germline CDR1 is SGHDN and CDR2 FVKESK. This CDR3 comprises 15 residues. CDR3 in DNA: TGTGCCAGCAGCCAAGACCTAGGCCGCTACAATGAGCAGTTCTTC. This encodes CASSQDLGRYNEQFF.

Many counts were recorded for this clonotype. This chain uses TRBV5-1 with TRBJ2-6; D unclear. Per the germline V gene, CDR1 is SGHRS and CDR2 is YFSETQ. V dropped 0 bases and J dropped 0 bases, with 4 bases sitting between them. The CDR3 contains 15 residues. CDR3 residues: CASSLEGSGANVLTF. CDR3 DNA sequence: TGCGCCAGCAGCTTGGAGGGCTCTGGGGCCAACGTCCTGACTTTC.

CDR3 protein: CASSHRDGDTGELFF. The CDR3 DNA reads as TGCGCCAGCAGCCACCGGGACGGAGACACCGGGGAGCTGTTTTTT. The rearrangement links TRBV5-1 to TRBJ2-2; D might be TRBD1 or TRBD2, each matching 5 bases. Trimming took 4 bases from V and 3 from J, leaving 13 bases between them. The length of the CDR3 is 15 residues. CDR1 and CDR2 (germline): SGHRS, YFSETQ.